Sequencing of this T cell receptor beta chain was carried out in a study of shared clonotypes between healthy human individuals. V was clipped by 6 bases and J by 2 bases, with 11 bases between them. There are 14 residues in the CDR3. In germline, CDR1 is SGHAT, CDR2 FQNNGV. Overall study findings and caveats: Clonotypes shared by all four donors outscored non-shared clonotypes in generation probability.

Assay used: immunoSEQ multiplex PCR; TCRdb lists only in-frame clones, some missing. There are more than 550,000 clones in the sample; around 70% occur only once, and under 2% lies in the top ten. This clone was detected a few times. Antigen: not known. Input material: memory CD4+ T cells sorted from blood. Subset of the sample: CD45RA-negative fraction. V gene TRBV11-2 combines with J gene TRBJ2-1, with D possibly being TRBD2 (6 bases). The TCR comes from a woman aged 25 to 45 in good health. DNA for the CDR3: TGTGCCAGCAGATTCGGGACTCCCTACAATGAGCAGTTCTTC. It yields the protein CASRFGTPYNEQFF.